This TCR beta chain emerged from a study of T cells in Graves' hyperthyroidism and ophthalmopathy. Study observations and caveats: It was a median about 6 months before onset that the model predicted ophthalmopathy. Separating ophthalmopathy from stable hyperthyroidism was achieved by a 13 V-J model.

Investigators excluded patients with uncontrolled infection, other autoimmune disease, pregnancy or lactation. Cells are PBMCs isolated from around 9.4 ml of fresh blood. Amplified TCR beta CDR3 regions came from RNA transcripts. The HTBI set primed first-round TCR CDR3 RT-PCR. TCRdb itself ran the multiplex PCR reads through MiXCR, one entry per CDR3 protein. The sample lists about 610,000 distinct CDR3 sequences, roughly 14% occurring once. This clonotype was recorded at least ten times. As yet, its antigen is unknown. Sequences were obtained from blood. The sequence derives from a woman in her thirties or forties with Graves' ophthalmopathy.

CDR3 sequence reads: CSARDRAVNEAFF. The CDR3 DNA follows: TGCAGTGCTAGAGATCGGGCAGTCAATGAAGCTTTCTTT. The V call is TRBV20-1, the J call TRBJ1-1, with D unresolved. Germline-derived CDR1 and CDR2 are DFQATT and SNEGSKA (reference sequence). The CDR3 has 13 amino acids. V dropped 0 bases and J dropped 7 bases, with 12 bases sitting between them.